The entry that follows covers one TCR beta chain sequence. Its antigen is unknown. This sample was taken from a study of T-cell memory formation after mild COVID-19. Findings of the study overall: CD4+ clones that contracted lay mainly in CM and EM; CD8+ ones lay in EMRA. Day 15 to 85 contracting clones showed balanced CD4/CD8; later expanders leaned CD4+.

Germline values: CDR1 ENHRY, CDR2 SYGVKD. After removal of 3 bases from V and 4 bases from J, the junction contained 10 bases not matched to a gene. This CDR3 is 16 amino acids long. TCRdb itself ran the 5' RACE reads through MiXCR, one entry per CDR3 protein. Of about 350,000 distinct CDR3 sequences in the sample, about an eighth were seen once. The rearrangement links TRBV10-3 to TRBJ2-3, with 7 bases that match TRBD2. Sequencing was carried out using PBMCs or a T cell subset sorted from them (not recorded which). The TCR comes from a man younger than 30 who had mild COVID-19 (a few samples of this study predate the infection). Cell type and time point are not known. CDR3 region: CAISESPRGGADTQYF. CDR3 sequence (DNA): TGTGCCATCAGTGAATCCCCCCGTGGGGGGGCAGATACGCAGTATTTT.